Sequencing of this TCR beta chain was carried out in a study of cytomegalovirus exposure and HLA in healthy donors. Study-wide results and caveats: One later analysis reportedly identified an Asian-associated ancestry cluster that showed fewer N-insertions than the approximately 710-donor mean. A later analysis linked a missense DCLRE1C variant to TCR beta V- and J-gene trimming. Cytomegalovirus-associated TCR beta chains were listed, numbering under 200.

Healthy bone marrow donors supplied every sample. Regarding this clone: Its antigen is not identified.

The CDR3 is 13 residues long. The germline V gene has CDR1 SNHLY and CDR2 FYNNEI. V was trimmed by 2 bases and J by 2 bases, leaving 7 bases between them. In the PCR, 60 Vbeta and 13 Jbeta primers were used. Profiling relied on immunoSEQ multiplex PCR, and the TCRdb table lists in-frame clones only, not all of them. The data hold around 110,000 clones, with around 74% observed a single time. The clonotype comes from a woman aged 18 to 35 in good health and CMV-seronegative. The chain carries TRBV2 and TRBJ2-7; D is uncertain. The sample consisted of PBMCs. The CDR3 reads CASSESMAYEQYF. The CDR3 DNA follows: TGTGCCAGCAGTGAATCTATGGCCTACGAGCAGTACTTC. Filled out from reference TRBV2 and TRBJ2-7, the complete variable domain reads EPEVTQTPSHQVTQMGQEVILRCVPISNHLYFYWYRQILGQKVEFLVSFYNNEISEKSEIFDDQFSVERPDGSNFTLKIRSTKLEDSAMYFCASSESMAYEQYFGPGTRLTVT.